This TCR beta chain emerged from a study of PD-1 blockade in classical Hodgkin lymphoma. Study outcomes and limitations: At baseline, newly diagnosed patients reportedly showed less TCR diversity than healthy donors. Only CD4+ TCR diversity, not CD8+, had risen significantly by C4D1.

About this clone: Its antigen remains unidentified.

With no exception, relapse followed autologous stem cell transplantation in all patients, and brentuximab vedotin exposure varied. The best responses consisted of complete response, partial response or progressive disease. This table comes from immunoSEQ multiplex PCR, and its TCRdb copy is limited to in-frame clones, with some not included. Among about 94,000 clones, 85% to 90% were seen once, and the ten largest hold 9.5% to 12%. The CDR3 totals 15 residues. The germline V gene has CDR1 MNHEY and CDR2 SVGAGI. V gave up 1 base and J gave up 2 bases, with 11 bases separating them. Sample: peripheral blood mononuclear cells (PBMCs), taken before the second cycle of nivolumab. The chain employs TRBV6-5 and TRBJ1-1; perhaps TRBD1 as D (5 bases). The TCR sequence derives from a human donor with classical Hodgkin lymphoma. CDR3 in amino acids: CASSYLGPVNTEAFF. CDR3 sequence (DNA): TGTGCCAGCAGTTACTTGGGACCCGTCAACACTGAAGCTTTCTTT.